This T cell receptor beta chain was captured by sequencing in a study of B cell selection in AIRE deficiency (dated by TCRdb to about 2019). Broadly, across the study: Researchers compared TCRbeta repertoires of sorted blood CD4+ conventional T cells and regulatory T cells in AIRE-deficient patients with those in healthy controls. The TCR-sequenced cohort comprised about five AIRE-deficient APECED patients and about five healthy control donors.

The immunoSEQ platform was used to sequence the TCRbeta chain. Per the original workflow: When conventional T cell repertoires were pooled, about 11x10^4 distinct in-frame TCRbeta sequences were obtained from patients and 13.4x10^4 from healthy donors. Treg TCRbeta sequences found in two or more individuals were classed as public, and these public Treg TCRbeta sequences were then looked for in Tconv repertoires. To test for differences between groups, Mann-Whitney U tests with Bonferroni-Dunn correction were run in GraphPad Prism 7.03. This is the immuneACCESS table as TCRdb keeps it, with only in-frame sequences that have V and J called. A part of the clones is gone; compared with another copy, unresolved V genes explain less than half, and the rest is unexplained. The V and J calls and the clone size are those of that table, but D and trimming were determined from the DNA. In this sample the table shows 23,000 or so clones, 95% of which occur a single time. The ten largest clones take up roughly 0.26% of the sample.

Conventional CD4 T cells were sorted as CD4+CD127+ cells. Control samples were obtained from healthy donors who were not related to the patients. Tconv and Treg cells for TCRbeta sequencing were sorted on a FACSAria flow cytometer. Sorted cells were collected in 5-ml round-bottom polystyrene tubes, and dry cell pellets were stored frozen at -80 degrees C prior to sequencing. From the cysteine up to the phenylalanine, the CDR3 has a length of 14 residues. This entry keeps only the CDR3 DNA: 42 bases, framed from base 1. V is cut back by 7 bases and J by 4 bases, with 4 bases in the junction unmatched. For CDR1 and CDR2, the germline V gene lists SGHTA and FQGNSA. In the case of this clone: No cognate antigen has been identified for it. Qualities for individual bases were not recorded, and no much larger clone is one base off.

On the study overall, not on this receptor specifically: Among 3657 shared Treg TCRbeta sequences, 31.6% were shared exclusively by healthy donors and under 10% exclusively by patients, which suggests that Treg selection is less efficient in the absence of AIRE. Shorter CDR3s were found in shared Treg sequences, reflecting a bias toward rearrangements containing few non-templated nucleotide insertions. Roughly 30.6% of the Treg TCRbeta sequences shared among healthy donors turned up in patient Tconv cells, suggesting that Treg-biased clones are diverted into the Tconv compartment. Sequencing covered only TCRbeta chains, and about 35% of shared healthy-donor Treg sequences were also present in healthy Tconv, possibly due to differing TCRalpha chains. In AIRE-deficient patients, Tconv and Treg cells had TCRBV gene usage, CDR3 length and TCR diversity comparable to those in healthy donors.

Sequencing input: CD4+CD127+ conventional T cells sorted from PBMCs. Recombination linked TRBV7-2 to TRBJ2-3; 11 junctional bases match TRBD1. This clonotype was obtained from a human donor in good health. The CDR3 region: CASTRGQGADTQYF. The DNA sequence is TGTGCCAGCACAAGGGGACAGGGGGCAGATACGCAGTATTTT.